This T cell receptor (beta chain) was documented in a study of shared clonotypes between healthy human individuals. Across the whole study: A couple of women and a few men aged 18 to 49 served as donors.

With respect to this clone: Its antigen is not known.

Germline lookup yields CDR1 MGHRA and CDR2 YSYEKL. V was shortened by 4 bases and J by 2 bases, with 14 bases between the two germline ends. CDR3 length equals 15 residues. The method was immunoSEQ multiplex PCR; TCRdb's version includes in-frame clones alone and lacks a portion of them. This sample carries some 2,100,000 clones, about 92% of them seen once, and the ten largest clones take 1.7%. Study results and caveats: The researchers took only blood, and tissue repertoires probably look different.

Naive CD8 cells, CD45RO-negative and positively selected for CCR7, excluded terminally differentiated effector memory CD45RA+ cells. The sample consisted of naive CD8+ T cells from PBMCs. The chain carries TRBV4-1 and TRBJ1-2, with D possibly being TRBD1 (5 bases). The source is a man aged 18 to 29 in good health. Some clones in this sample may be carry-over from other donors' samples. In DNA form, the CDR3 reads TGCGCCAGCAGCCCAAAAACGCCAGGGAACTATGGCTACACCTTC. Translation gives CASSPKTPGNYGYTF.